These T cell receptor beta chains were read from a single sample in a study of T cell responses to AZD1222 COVID-19 vaccine. Profiling relied on immunoSEQ multiplex PCR, and the TCRdb table lists in-frame clones only, not all of them. The sample lists about 120,000 clones, roughly 90% seen once, with under 5.5% in the top ten. The sample in question was peripheral blood, obtained on day 0 of AZD1222 vaccination. These receptors originate from an adult in good health. The CDR3 runs from the conserved cysteine through the conserved F or W. A D gene is named only where the DNA matches it firmly. The size entry is marked missing in some rows and otherwise reads once, few, many or a size class.

J gene	V gene	D gene	clone size	CDR3 DNA	CDR3 protein
TRBJ2-2	TRBV24-1	.	.	TGTGCCACTAGACTAGGGTTTACCGGGGAGCTGTTTTTT	CATRLGFTGELFF
TRBJ1-1	TRBV3-1/TRBV3-2	TRBD1	once	TGTGCCAGCAGCCAAGGCAATACAGGGGGCCGTGCTTTCTTT	CASSQGNTGGRAFF
TRBJ1-1	TRBV10-1	.	.	TGCGCCAGCAGTGCCAGGGCAGGGGAGGTTGGGGCTTTCTTT	CASSARAGEVGAFF
TRBJ1-1	TRBV4-2	.	.	TGTGCCAGCAGCCAAGAACTCCAGGCCCAGAACACTGAAGCTTTCTTT	CASSQELQAQNTEAFF
TRBJ1-2	TRBV19	.	.	TGTGCCACTAGGCGAGTTGGGGGCTACACCTTC	CATRRVGGYTF
TRBJ2-7	TRBV7-2	TRBD2	.	TGTGCCAGCAGCTTAATAGCGGGGGGGGATTACGAGCAGTACTTC	CASSLIAGGDYEQYF
TRBJ1-2	TRBV4-3	TRBD1	.	TGCGCCAGCAGCCAAGATACGGGACAGACCTACACCTTC	CASSQDTGQTYTF
TRBJ1-2	TRBV7-9	TRBD1	.	TGTGCCAGCAGCTTACGGGTTCCTGGACAGGGTATTTTGGGTGGCTACACCTTC	CASSLRVPGQGILGGYTF
TRBJ1-6	TRBV30	TRBD1	once	TGTGCCTGGAGTATCGACAGGGTGGGGGGTTCACCCCTCCACTTT	CAWSIDRVGGSPLHF
TRBJ1-2	TRBV11-2	TRBD1	few	TGTGCCAGCAGCTGGGGACAGGGGGTGAACTATGGCTACACCTTC	CASSWGQGVNYGYTF
TRBJ2-5	TRBV19	TRBD2	.	TGTGCCAGTAGTGGGACTAGCGGGGGGGCCTGGGAGACCCAGTACTTC	CASSGTSGGAWETQYF
TRBJ1-2	TRBV9	.	.	TGTGCCAGCAGCGTAGACCCCGGGACATTCCATATGGATGGCTACACCTTC	CASSVDPGTFHMDGYTF
TRBJ2-7	TRBV19	TRBD1	.	TGTGCCAGTAGTATTCCTCGTGAGGGGGCTCGTGAGCAGTACTTC	CASSIPREGAREQYF
TRBJ1-1	TRBV30	.	.	TGTGCCTCTGACGATGGGACTGAAGCTTTCTTT	CASDDGTEAFF
TRBJ1-5	TRBV7-8	.	.	TGTGCCAGCAGCTTAGGCGAGGGGTTTAGCTATCAGCCCCAGCATTTT	CASSLGEGFSYQPQHF
TRBJ1-2	TRBV5-6	TRBD1	.	TGTGCCAGCAGCTTGGGCATTAGTCAGACAGGGGGTGATCGTGGCTACACCTTC	CASSLGISQTGGDRGYTF
TRBJ1-5	TRBV28	.	.	TGTGCCAGCAGTTCTGACAGCGCATATCAGCCCCAGCATTTT	CASSSDSAYQPQHF
TRBJ1-5	TRBV28	TRBD1	.	TGTGCCAGCAATAAGTTCCCCACCGGGACAGGAAATCAGCCCCAGCATTTT	CASNKFPTGTGNQPQHF
TRBJ2-3	TRBV28	.	.	TGTGCCAGCAGTTTAGTGGGAAATACGCAGTATTTT	CASSLVGNTQYF
TRBJ2-7	TRBV9	TRBD1	.	TGTGCCAGCAGCTCGTCAATGACAGGGCCCTACGAGCAGTACTTC	CASSSSMTGPYEQYF
TRBJ1-3	TRBV4-2	TRBD1	once	TGTGCCAGCAGCCCCATAGGCTGGACAGGGGAAAACACCATATATTTT	CASSPIGWTGENTIYF
TRBJ1-1	TRBV28	.	.	TGTGCCAGCAGTTCTTTCCTCGGAGACACTGAAGCTTTCTTT	CASSSFLGDTEAFF
TRBJ2-5	TRBV7-6	TRBD2	.	TGTGCCAGCAGCTACCCGTGGACTAGCGGGGGAGGCCAAGAGACCCAGTACTTC	CASSYPWTSGGGQETQYF
TRBJ1-5	TRBV18	.	few	TGTGCCAGCTCACCACCGATAGAGGGGACCCAGCATTTT	CASSPPIEGTQHF
TRBJ1-5	TRBV2	.	.	TGTGCCAGCACCGAATCGGAAGAAACGAATCATCAGCCCCAGCATTTT	CASTESEETNHQPQHF
TRBJ2-7	TRBV6-5	TRBD1	.	TGTGCCACCGAACAGGGGGCATATGGCGAGCAGTACTTC	CATEQGAYGEQYF
TRBJ2-5	TRBV15	TRBD1	.	TGTGCCACCAGCAGAGGGGACAGCAAAGAGACCCAGTACTTC	CATSRGDSKETQYF
TRBJ1-5	TRBV6-5	TRBD1	.	TGTGCCAGCACTAAAGACAGGGGGAGCAATCAGCCCCAGCATTTT	CASTKDRGSNQPQHF
TRBJ2-2	TRBV24-1	.	.	TGTGCCACCAGCAAAAGGGGGGGATCCGGGGAGCTGTTTTTT	CATSKRGGSGELFF
TRBJ1-1	TRBV19	.	.	TGTGCCAGTCAGGCAGGCAACCCGAACACTGAAGCTTTCTTT	CASQAGNPNTEAFF
TRBJ2-5	TRBV7-9	TRBD1	.	TGTGCCAGCAGCCCGGCCGACAGGGGGAGGGAGACCCAGTACTTC	CASSPADRGRETQYF
TRBJ1-6	TRBV4-3	TRBD1	.	TGCGCCAGCAGCCAACGACAGGGTAGCTTAGATTCACCCCTCCACTTT	CASSQRQGSLDSPLHF
TRBJ1-5	TRBV6-5	TRBD1	.	TGTGCCAGCAGTTCTAACAGGGGAATCAATCAGCCCCAGCATTTT	CASSSNRGINQPQHF
TRBJ2-7	TRBV2	TRBD1	.	TGTGCCAGCAGTAGTCTCAGGGGGCAAGCCGAGCAGTACTTC	CASSSLRGQAEQYF
TRBJ1-2	TRBV14	.	.	TGTGCCAGCAGCCAAGCTCCGCTCGGTCATGGCTACACCTTC	CASSQAPLGHGYTF